This entry lists 8 T cell receptor beta chains sequenced from one sample in a study of shared clonotypes between healthy human individuals. Libraries were prepared by immunoSEQ multiplex PCR; TCRdb keeps only in-frame clonotypes and omits some of them. The table records 1,500,000 or so clones, 95% to 97% of them present only once. The sequencing sample was made of naive CD4+ T cells sorted from blood. Noted subset: CD45RA+ positively selected. These TCRs come from a man younger than 40 in good health.

The rearrangement links TRBV18 to TRBJ1-3; 7 positions agree with TRBD1. CDR1 is KGHSH, CDR2 LQKENI, per germline. V dropped 5 bases and J dropped 0; count of bases not matched to a gene: 4. The CDR3 spans 15 residues. The CDR3 sequence: CASSAGTASGNTIYF. As DNA, the CDR3 is TGTGCCAGCTCAGCCGGGACAGCCTCTGGAAACACCATATATTTT. The full variable domain, completed using reference TRBV18 and TRBJ1-3, is NAGVMQNPRHLVRRRGQEARLRCSPMKGHSHVYWYRQLPEEGLKFMVYLQKENIIDESGMPKERFSAEFPKEGPSILRIQQVVRGDSAAYFCASSAGTASGNTIYFGEGSWLTVV.

The chain has TRBV6-1 and TRBJ2-7; D gene unclear. V was trimmed by 0 bases and J by 2 bases, leaving 11 bases between them. This CDR3 has 15 amino acids. Germline V gene lookup returns CDR1 MNHNS and CDR2 SASEGT. As DNA, the CDR3 is TGTGCCAGCAGTGAAGCGGGTGACGGTACCTACGAGCAGTACTTC. Its translation is CASSEAGDGTYEQYF.

The V and J genes are TRBV19 and TRBJ1-1; D possibly corresponds to TRBD1 (5 bases). Germline V gene sequence: CDR1 LNHDA, CDR2 SQIVND (reference sequence). This CDR3 contains 17 residues. V lost 6 bases, J lost 3 bases, and 23 bases lay in between. The CDR3 nucleotides read TGTGCCAGTAGAGAGACGGGACTCCTGATGGGGCACACTGAAGCTTTCTTT. This sequence encodes CASRETGLLMGHTEAFF.

This chain joins TRBV28 and TRBJ1-1; 7 bases line up with TRBD1. CDR3 size: 13 residues. Germline assignment: CDR1 MDHEN and CDR2 SYDVKM. Germline trimming cut 6 bases from V and 6 bases from J; bases unmatched to any gene: 7. The CDR3 reads CASSLQGRAEAFF. DNA for the CDR3: TGTGCCAGCAGCCTACAGGGGCGCGCTGAAGCTTTCTTT. Using reference TRBV28 and TRBJ1-1 for the parts outside the CDR3, the full variable domain is DVKVTQSSRYLVKRTGEKVFLECVQDMDHENMFWYRQDPGLGLRLIYFSYDVKMKEKGDIPEGYSVSREKKERFSLILESASTNQTSMYLCASSLQGRAEAFFGQGTRLTVV.

This clone was observed a single time. The J gene is TRBJ2-1, the V gene TRBV6-5; tentatively, D is TRBD2 (6 bases). Germline assignment: CDR1 MNHEY and CDR2 SVGAGI. CDR3 length: 16 amino acids. The ends were cut back, 4 bases at V and 5 bases at J, with 18 bases in the middle. The chain's CDR3 is CASSWGLSRKNNEQFF. The DNA of the CDR3 is TGTGCCAGCAGTTGGGGACTCTCCCGAAAGAACAATGAGCAGTTCTTC.

The chain has TRBV2 and TRBJ2-5; TRBD2 is a possible D gene (6 bases). This CDR3 spans 13 amino acids. With 6 bases removed from V and 5 bases from J, the gap between germline ends came to 13 bases. The V gene's germline CDR1 is SNHLY and CDR2 FYNNEI. The CDR3 spells CASRLVLAETQYF. The CDR3 DNA is TGTGCCAGCAGGCTAGTCCTAGCGGAGACCCAGTACTTC. Using reference TRBV2 and TRBJ2-5 for the parts outside the CDR3, the full variable domain is EPEVTQTPSHQVTQMGQEVILRCVPISNHLYFYWYRQILGQKVEFLVSFYNNEISEKSEIFDDQFSVERPDGSNFTLKIRSTKLEDSAMYFCASRLVLAETQYFGPGTRLLVL.

This chain links TRBV5-1 with TRBJ2-3, with D perhaps matching TRBD2 (6 bases). Germline CDR1 and CDR2: SGHRS and YFSETQ. The CDR3 spans 14 residues. The V end was cut by 3 bases, the J end by 1 base, with 9 bases between. CDR3 protein: CASSSGLRTDTQYF. For the CDR3, the DNA is TGCGCCAGCAGCTCGGGACTTCGCACAGATACGCAGTATTTT.

The chain recombines TRBV19 with TRBJ1-3; D uncertain. Germline V gene lookup returns CDR1 LNHDA and CDR2 SQIVND (reference sequence). This CDR3 is 15 amino acids long. V was cut by 7 bases and J by 0 bases, with 13 bases left in between. CDR3 sequence: CASTPRASSGNTIYF. For the CDR3, the DNA is TGTGCCAGTACTCCTCGGGCATCCTCTGGAAACACCATATATTTT.